This T cell receptor beta chain is drawn from a study of T-cell memory formation after mild COVID-19. General observations from the study: A second wave expanding day 15 to 37 was CD4+-biased; contracting clones were balanced.

This clonotype was found a few times. Antigen: not known. J was trimmed by 2 bases and V by 5 bases; bases with no gene match: 9. Germline V gene lookup returns CDR1 SEHNR and CDR2 FQNEAQ (reference sequence). The CDR3 has 17 amino acids. TCRdb re-derived calls from the 5' RACE reads in MiXCR, one entry per CDR3 protein. In the table there are some 320,000 distinct CDR3 sequences, roughly an eighth of which are singletons. This chain joins TRBV7-9 and TRBJ2-3; TRBD2 matches at 11 bases. Sequenced input: PBMCs or a T cell subset sorted from them (not recorded which). The sequence derives from a man aged 18 to 35 who had mild COVID-19 (a few samples of this study predate the infection). Cell type and time point are not known. CDR3 in DNA: TGTGCCAGCAGCCCAAACCTAGCGGGGGGAACCACAGATACGCAGTATTTT. It encodes CASSPNLAGGTTDTQYF. Full variable domain (rest looked up from reference TRBV7-9 and TRBJ2-3): DTGVSQNPRHKITKRGQNVTFRCDPISEHNRLYWYRQTLGQGPEFLTYFQNEAQLEKSRLLSDRFSAERPKGSFSTLEIQRTEQGDSAMYLCASSPNLAGGTTDTQYFGPGTRLTVL.